The clone carrying this TCR beta chain was counted only a few times. The data are from a study of identical twins. TCRdb reprocessed the 5' RACE reads via MiXCR and lists one record per CDR3 protein. Found here are about 300,000 distinct CDR3 sequences, around an eighth of them singletons; the top ten hold about 7%. These data were also filed under a second study, of yellow fever vaccine responses in identical twins.

The clonotype comes from a woman aged 18-29 years in good health. Sequencing used CD8+ T cells sorted from blood.

The CDR3 DNA reads TGTGCCAGCAGCCAACGACTAGCGGGTGATGAGACCCAGTACTTC. Translated, it gives CASSQRLAGDETQYF. The genes are TRBV11-2 and TRBJ2-5, with 10 bases matching TRBD2. V shed 5 bases and J 5 bases; nucleotides not matched to a gene: 8. From germline, CDR1 is SGHAT and CDR2 FQNNGV. CDR3 length: 15 residues.